This T cell receptor (beta chain) is from a study of cytomegalovirus exposure and HLA in healthy donors. Points from the study as a whole: In a later analysis, a genetic analysis reported fewer productive-TCR N-insertions in an Asian-associated ancestry cluster than the cohort average. In a later analysis, TCR beta V- and J-gene trimming showed a link to a missense DCLRE1C variant.

About this clone itself: The antigen remains unidentified.

Researchers ran the PCR with 60 Vbeta and 13 Jbeta primers. Sequenced by immunoSEQ multiplex PCR; TCRdb stores in-frame clones only, minus some. This sample has about 240,000 clones; 70% to 90% occur once, and the top ten carry around 8.3%. This sequence was found in a woman in her fifties or sixties in good health and CMV-seropositive. Sequenced: PBMCs.

CDR3 bases: TGTGCCAGCAGTTCCGGACTAGCGTTTTCCTACAATGAGCAGTTCTTC. It codes for CASSSGLAFSYNEQFF. The chain is built from TRBV5-4 and TRBJ2-1; the match to TRBD2 covers 9 bases. The V gene's germline CDR1 is SGHNT and CDR2 YYREEE (reference sequence). V was pared by 5 bases and J by 1 base, with 7 bases of the junction left unmatched. The CDR3 length is 16 residues.